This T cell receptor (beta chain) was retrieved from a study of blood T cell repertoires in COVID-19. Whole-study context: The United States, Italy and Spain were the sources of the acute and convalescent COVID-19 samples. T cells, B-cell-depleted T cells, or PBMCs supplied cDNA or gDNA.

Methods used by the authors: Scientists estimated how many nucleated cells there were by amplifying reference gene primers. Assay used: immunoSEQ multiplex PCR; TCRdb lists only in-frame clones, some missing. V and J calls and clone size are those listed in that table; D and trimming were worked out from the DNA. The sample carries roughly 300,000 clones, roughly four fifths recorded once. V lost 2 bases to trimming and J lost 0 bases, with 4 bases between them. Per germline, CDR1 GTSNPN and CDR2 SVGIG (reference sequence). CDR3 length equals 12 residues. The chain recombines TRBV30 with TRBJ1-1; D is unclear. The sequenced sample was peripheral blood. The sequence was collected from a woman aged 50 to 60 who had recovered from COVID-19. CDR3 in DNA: TGTGCCTGGAGTTTTATGAACACTGAAGCTTTCTTT. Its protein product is CAWSFMNTEAFF. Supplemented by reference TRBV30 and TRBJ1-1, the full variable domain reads SQTIHQWPATLVQPVGSPLSLECTVEGTSNPNLYWYRQAAGRGLQLLFYSVGIGQISSEVPQNLSASRPQDRQFILSSKKLLLSDSGFYLCAWSFMNTEAFFGQGTRLTVV.